This paragraph reports one TCR beta chain. What it recognizes is unknown. Losses at the gene ends were 4 bases for V and 8 bases for J; bases not matched to a gene: 4. CDR1 and CDR2 (germline): SGHTA, FQGTGA. The CDR3 runs 15 residues. In TCRdb, the 5' RACE reads were re-called with MiXCR into one record per CDR3 protein. The repertoire has 200,000 to 250,000 distinct CDR3 sequences, over 9% of them found once; the top ten carry roughly 4%. This specimen comes from a study of T-cell memory formation after mild COVID-19. Study-wide context: Clusters were largely donor specific. Points from the study as a whole: Clones that got smaller from day 15 to 85 had even CD4/CD8, while clones growing later tipped toward CD4+. Mainly CM and EM harbored the contracting CD4+ clones; mainly EMRA harbored the CD8+ ones. Nothing confirmed that second-wave clones peaking on day 37 were specific for SARS-CoV-2.

This chain connects TRBV7-3 to TRBJ2-1, with TRBD2 identical over 14 bases. Sequenced: PBMCs or a T cell subset sorted from them (not recorded which). The clonotype was recovered from a man between 18 and 35 years old who had mild COVID-19 (a few samples of this study predate the infection). Cell type and time point are not known. CDR3 DNA sequence: TGTGCCAGCAGCTCGGGACTAGCGGGGGTTGATGAGCAGTTCTTC. Encoded protein: CASSSGLAGVDEQFF.